This T cell receptor beta chain was documented in a study of T-cell reconstitution after alpha-beta-depleted transplantation in children. The TCRbeta library incorporated unique molecular identifiers. TCRdb itself ran the PCR reads through MiXCR, one entry per CDR3 protein. The data hold around 400,000 distinct CDR3 sequences, with roughly 22% observed a single time. This clonotype was seen only a few times. Germline V gene sequence: CDR1 SGHRS, CDR2 YFSETQ. The CDR3 runs to 13 residues. The trim removed 7 bases at V and 4 bases at J, leaving 2 bases unmatched. The receptor's source is a human donor who donated a stem cell graft to a child with acute myeloid leukemia. The chain couples TRBV5-1 to TRBJ2-5; 12 positions match TRBD2. The specimen was PBMCs from the stem cell graft donor, collected from the stem cell graft. CDR3 coding DNA: TGCGCCAGCCTGACTAGCGGGAGAGAGACCCAGTACTTC. It specifies CASLTSGRETQYF. Full variable domain (remainder filled in from reference TRBV5-1 and TRBJ2-5): KAGVTQTPRYLIKTRGQQVTLSCSPISGHRSVSWYQQTPGQGLQFLFEYFSETQRNKGNFPGRFSGRQFSNSRSEMNVSTLELGDSALYLCASLTSGRETQYFGPGTRLLVL.